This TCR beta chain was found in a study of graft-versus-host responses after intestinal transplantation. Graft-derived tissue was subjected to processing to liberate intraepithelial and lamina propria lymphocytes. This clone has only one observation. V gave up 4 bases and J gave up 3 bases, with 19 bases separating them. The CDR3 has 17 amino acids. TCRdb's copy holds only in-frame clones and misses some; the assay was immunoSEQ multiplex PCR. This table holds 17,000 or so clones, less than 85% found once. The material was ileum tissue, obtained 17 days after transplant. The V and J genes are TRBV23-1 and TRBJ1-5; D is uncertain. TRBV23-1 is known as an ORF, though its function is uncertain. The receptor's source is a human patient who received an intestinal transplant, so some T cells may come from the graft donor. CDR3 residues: CASSPPEVQHLNQPQHF. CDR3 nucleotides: TGCGCCAGCAGTCCCCCGGAAGTACAGCACCTCAATCAGCCCCAGCATTTT.